This T cell receptor beta chain originates from a study of T cell repertoires in cytomegalovirus infection. TCRdb called the reads again in MiXCR, with one record for every CDR3 protein. The table lists hundreds of thousands of distinct CDR3 sequences, about 33% of them singletons. CDR3 length: 16 residues. The germline V and J ends were trimmed by 0 bases and 2 bases, with 12 bases remaining between them. Sequencing input: PBMCs. The sequence was obtained from a human donor in good health (CMV status not recorded). Some clones in this sample may be carry-over from other donors' samples. V is TRBV12-3 or TRBV12-4 and J is TRBJ2-3, with D maybe TRBD2 (7 bases). The CDR3 protein is CASSLASGGLTDTQYF. CDR3 coding DNA: TGTGCCAGCAGTTTAGCCTCGGGGGGCCTCACAGATACGCAGTATTTT.